A single sample is the source of the 27 T cell receptor beta chains below, sequenced in a study of shared clonotypes between healthy human individuals. Here immunoSEQ multiplex PCR was the method, and the copy in TCRdb shows in-frame clones only, minus some. The data show over 850,000 clones, with approximately 80% seen just once and approximately 0.52% held by the top ten. The source material was memory CD4+ T cells from PBMCs. Noted subset: CD45RA-negative fraction. These receptors all stem from a man aged 18 to 30 in good health. Some clones in this sample may be carry-over from other donors' samples.

The chain employs TRBV5-1 and TRBJ2-4, with 7 bases fitting TRBD1. This CDR3 comprises 16 residues. Germline CDR1 and CDR2: SGHRS and YFSETQ. The junction had 7 bases not matched to a gene; V was cut back by 4 bases and J by 0 bases. CDR3 nucleotide sequence: TGCGCCAGCAGCCGGCATCAGGGGGTAGCCAAAAACATTCAGTACTTC. It codes for CASSRHQGVAKNIQYF.

The chain joins TRBV9 to TRBJ2-3; 13 nucleotides match TRBD2. The germline gives CDR1 SGDLS, CDR2 YYNGEE. This CDR3 region has 15 residues. V was clipped by 0 bases and J by 10 bases; unmatched bases: 5. CDR3 sequence reads: CASSVAGTSGTAQYF. The CDR3 nucleotides read TGTGCCAGCAGCGTAGCCGGGACTAGCGGGACGGCGCAGTATTTT.

The CDR3 loop is CASSGPAGAATTGELFF. The CDR3 DNA is TGTGCCAGCAGCGGCCCCGCCGGCGCAGCAACTACCGGGGAGCTGTTTTTT. The V and J genes are TRBV7-8 and TRBJ2-2, with D unresolved. V was shortened by 5 bases and J by 5 bases, with 21 bases between the two germline ends. The CDR3 extends over 17 amino acids. Germline V gene data show CDR1 as SGHVS and CDR2 as FQNEAQ.

In its sample, this clone was seen a few times. The chain has TRBV6-1 and TRBJ1-4; 7 positions match TRBD1. The V gene's germline CDR1 is MNHNS and CDR2 SASEGT. CDR3 size: 14 residues. V dropped 5 bases and J dropped 5; count of bases not matched to a gene: 5. This chain's CDR3 is CASSPGGSNEKLFF. The CDR3 DNA reads TGTGCCAGCAGTCCAGGGGGTAGCAATGAAAAACTGTTTTTT.

This clone came up a few times. This sequence joins TRBV5-1 and TRBJ2-5; D is unresolved. The CDR3 sequence is 13 residues long. Germline lookup yields CDR1 SGHRS and CDR2 YFSETQ. V was cut by 2 bases and J by 5 bases, with 10 bases left in between. CDR3 amino acids: CASSFRVEETQYF. The CDR3 bases are TGCGCCAGCAGCTTTCGCGTCGAGGAGACCCAGTACTTC.

Notes on this clone: Additional DNA sequences in this sample encode the identical CDR3. This chain uses TRBV7-2 with TRBJ2-5; weak D call: TRBD1 (6 bases). This CDR3 is 14 amino acids long. Trimming took off 5 bases at V and 5 bases at J, with 15 bases between the two ends. The germline gives CDR1 SGHTA, CDR2 FQGNSA. The DNA for the CDR3 is TGTGCCAGCAGCCCGCGCACAGGGTTGGAGACCCAGTACTTC. Protein product: CASSPRTGLETQYF.

The rearrangement joins TRBV30 to TRBJ2-1; 10 positions agree with TRBD2. The CDR3 spans 17 residues. The germline V gene encodes CDR1 GTSNPN and CDR2 SVGIG (reference sequence). V lost 4 bases and J lost 0; bases outside the gene matches: 9. For the CDR3, the DNA is TGTGCCTGGATGGGACTAGCGTTGGAAAGCTCCTACAATGAGCAGTTCTTC. Translating gives CAWMGLALESSYNEQFF.

The chain recombines TRBV5-1 with TRBJ2-7, with 9 bases matching TRBD1. V dropped 3 bases and J dropped 3; count of bases not matched to a gene: 4. CDR3 length: 14 amino acids. The germline V gene has CDR1 SGHRS and CDR2 YFSETQ. CDR3 residues: CASSSPGQGYEQYF. The CDR3 bases are TGCGCCAGCAGCTCCCCGGGACAGGGCTACGAGCAGTACTTC.

The V gene is TRBV7-2, the J gene TRBJ1-2; a possible D gene is TRBD1 (5 bases). Trimming cost V 7 bases and J 4 bases, with 16 bases left between them. Germline V gene lookup returns CDR1 SGHTA and CDR2 FQGNSA. The CDR3 spans 14 residues. CDR3 DNA sequence: TGTGCCAGCACCCCGGAGGCGGGGCGCTATGGCTACACCTTC. Encoded protein: CASTPEAGRYGYTF.

This chain joins TRBV10-3 and TRBJ1-1, with TRBD1 matching over 8 bases. The junction had 7 bases not matched to a gene; V was cut back by 8 bases and J by 5 bases. Germline V gives CDR1 ENHRY, CDR2 SYGVKD. This CDR3 contains 13 residues. The CDR3 sequence: CAIADRAGTEAFF. The DNA of the CDR3 is TGTGCCATCGCGGACAGGGCGGGGACTGAAGCTTTCTTT.

V usage is TRBV18 and J usage is TRBJ1-2; TRBD1 might be the D (6 bases). The CDR3 sequence is 14 residues long. Trimming left V 2 bases short and J 3 bases short, with 10 bases between. Germline V lookup: CDR1 KGHSH, CDR2 LQKENI. DNA for the CDR3: TGTGCCAGCTCACCAACCAGGGGCGACTATGGCTACACCTTC. As protein: CASSPTRGDYGYTF.

The chain uses TRBV5-4 and TRBJ2-7; the D gene is possibly TRBD2 (6 bases). V was pared by 4 bases and J by 6 bases, with 23 bases between. CDR1 is SGHNT, CDR2 YYREEE, per germline (reference sequence). This CDR3 has 16 residues. The CDR3 spells CASSHPSLGGKTEQYF. Here the CDR3 DNA reads TGTGCCAGCAGCCATCCCTCCCTGGGGGGAAAAACCGAGCAGTACTTC.

The J gene is TRBJ2-7, the V gene TRBV4-1, with TRBD1 as a possible D gene (5 bases). Germline V gene sequence: CDR1 MGHRA, CDR2 YSYEKL. The germline V and J ends were trimmed by 2 bases and 7 bases, with 15 bases remaining between them. The CDR3 contains 14 residues. The CDR3, as DNA: TGCGCCAGCAGCCAACGGACACCTCCAGGAGAGCAGTACTTC. Translation gives CASSQRTPPGEQYF.

The rearrangement joins TRBV4-3 to TRBJ2-2, with D unclear. V was shortened by 3 bases and J by 2 bases, with 16 bases between the two germline ends. CDR1 LGHNA and CDR2 YSLEER come from the germline V gene. The CDR3 spans 17 residues. The CDR3 reads CASSQLLPQVNTGELFF. CDR3 coding DNA: TGCGCCAGCAGCCAGCTACTCCCTCAGGTTAACACCGGGGAGCTGTTTTTT.

This clone was detected a few times. The same CDR3 arises from other DNA sequences in this sample as well. The chain combines TRBV2 with TRBJ2-2; 8 bases line up with TRBD1. The CDR3 is 14 residues long. V lost 7 bases and J lost 5; bases outside the gene matches: 6. The germline V gene has CDR1 SNHLY and CDR2 FYNNEI. CDR3 nucleotides: TGTGCCAGCACCGGGACAGGAGGGACCGGGGAGCTGTTTTTT. It encodes CASTGTGGTGELFF.

Only a few counts were recorded for this clone. V and J are TRBV9 and TRBJ1-4; the match to TRBD1 covers 7 bases. Germline-derived CDR1 and CDR2 are SGDLS and YYNGEE. Germline trimming cut 0 bases from V and 3 bases from J; bases unmatched to any gene: 2. The CDR3 is made up of 15 amino acids. The CDR3 here is CASSVGDSSNEKLFF. The CDR3 DNA follows: TGTGCCAGCAGCGTAGGGGACAGCTCTAATGAAAAACTGTTTTTT.

A note on this clone: Distinct nucleotide sequences in the sample also encode this CDR3. The chain couples TRBV28 to TRBJ1-2; D is perhaps TRBD1 (5 bases). This CDR3 comprises 13 residues. Germline V gives CDR1 MDHEN, CDR2 SYDVKM. V lost 2 bases to trimming and J lost 3 bases, with 7 bases between them. In DNA form, the CDR3 reads TGTGCCAGCAGTTTAGGGGGTGACTATGGCTACACCTTC. This codes for CASSLGGDYGYTF.

The chain is built from TRBV10-1 and TRBJ2-2, with TRBD1 identical over 9 bases. The CDR3 runs 13 residues. J lost 6 bases, V lost 9 bases, and 5 bases had no gene match. Germline V CDR1 and CDR2: WNHNN, SYGVQD (reference sequence). CDR3 nucleotide sequence: TGCGCCAGTCGACAGGGGGTAGCCGGGGAGCTGTTTTTT. Protein sequence: CASRQGVAGELFF.

The J gene is TRBJ2-3, the V gene TRBV5-8; the match to TRBD2 covers 10 bases. V lost 3 bases to trimming and J lost 3 bases; unmatched junction nucleotides: 4. Germline CDR1 is SGHTS and CDR2 is YDEGEE. The CDR3 sequence is 15 residues long. The CDR3 DNA reads as TGTGCCAGCAGCTCATATAGCGGGAGGACAGATACGCAGTATTTT. Translated, it gives CASSSYSGRTDTQYF. The variable domain in full, with the rest retrieved from reference TRBV5-8 and TRBJ2-3, is EAGVTQSPTHLIKTRGQQATLRCSPISGHTSVYWYQQALGLGLQFLLWYDEGEERNRGNFPPRFSGRQFPNYSSELNVNALELEDSALYLCASSSYSGRTDTQYFGPGTRLTVL.

V usage is TRBV20-1 and J usage is TRBJ1-1; no clear D gene. CDR1 and CDR2 (germline): DFQATT, SNEGSKA (reference sequence). The CDR3 loop spans 11 amino acids. V lost 7 bases and J lost 0, with 6 bases in between. The CDR3 region is CSGALNTEAFF. The CDR3 nucleotides are TGCAGTGGCGCCTTGAACACTGAAGCTTTCTTT.

The rearrangement uses TRBV6-1 and TRBJ2-7; TRBD1 aligns across 9 bases. V lost 6 bases to trimming and J lost 3 bases; unmatched junction nucleotides: 6. CDR3 length: 14 amino acids. Germline V gene sequence: CDR1 MNHNS, CDR2 SASEGT. The CDR3 reads CASREGQGYYEQYF. The CDR3 DNA is TGTGCCAGCAGGGAGGGACAGGGCTACTACGAGCAGTACTTC.

The V gene is TRBV5-1, the J gene TRBJ2-3, with D possibly matching TRBD2 (5 bases). This CDR3 comprises 15 residues. CDR1 and CDR2 (germline): SGHRS, YFSETQ. The V and J ends lost 3 bases and 0 bases respectively, with 11 bases between them. The CDR3 spells CASSSSLGSTDTQYF. The CDR3 DNA reads TGCGCCAGCAGCTCTAGCTTGGGTAGCACAGATACGCAGTATTTT. Full variable domain (missing parts from reference TRBV5-1 and TRBJ2-3): KAGVTQTPRYLIKTRGQQVTLSCSPISGHRSVSWYQQTPGQGLQFLFEYFSETQRNKGNFPGRFSGRQFSNSRSEMNVSTLELGDSALYLCASSSSLGSTDTQYFGPGTRLTVL.

This rearrangement joins TRBV29-1 to TRBJ1-1, with a possible D match to TRBD1 (5 bases). The CDR3 runs to 15 residues. V was trimmed by 5 bases and J by 1 base, leaving 17 bases between them. Germline values: CDR1 SQVTM, CDR2 ANQGSEA. DNA for the CDR3: TGCAGCGTTCCTCGGGACGCAGCAACGAACACTGAAGCTTTCTTT. It specifies CSVPRDAATNTEAFF.

On this clone itself: It may be a read error: a sequence one base away is much more abundant. The V and J genes are TRBV5-1 and TRBJ2-7, with D perhaps TRBD1 (6 bases). This CDR3 spans 15 amino acids. V gave up 6 bases and J gave up 2 bases, with 18 bases separating them. Germline V CDR1 and CDR2: SGHRS, YFSETQ. The CDR3 loop is CASNSSGTSTYEQYF. The CDR3 DNA is TGCGCCAGCAACTCCAGTGGGACATCCACCTACGAGCAGTACTTC.

The chain carries TRBV5-1 and TRBJ2-3; D is undetermined. The CDR3 runs to 14 residues. Germline assignment: CDR1 SGHRS and CDR2 YFSETQ. Between the trimmed V and J ends, which lost 0 bases and 4 bases, there was a span of 9 bases. The CDR3 loop reads CASSLDVAPDTQYF. In nucleotides, the CDR3 is TGCGCCAGCAGCTTGGACGTCGCTCCAGATACGCAGTATTTT.

The chain recombines TRBV27 with TRBJ2-5, with a weak D call TRBD2 (6 bases). The CDR3 extends over 14 amino acids. Germline assignment: CDR1 MNHEY and CDR2 SMNVEV (reference sequence). Between the trimmed V and J ends, which lost 0 bases and 5 bases, there was a span of 10 bases. This CDR3 reads CASSLSRGGETQYF. Here the CDR3 DNA reads TGTGCCAGCAGTTTATCGAGAGGAGGGGAGACCCAGTACTTC.

The V call is TRBV6-5, the J call TRBJ2-7; TRBD1 or TRBD2 may be the D gene (5 bases each). The V gene's germline CDR1 is MNHEY and CDR2 SVGAGI. CDR3 size: 15 residues. Trimming pared 5 bases from V and 3 bases from J, leaving 17 bases between. The CDR3 region has the DNA TGTGCCAGCAGTCGAGACGGGACGGCCCTCTACGAGCAGTACTTC. This codes for CASSRDGTALYEQYF.